This T cell receptor (beta chain) appears in the sequencing data of a study of beta chain features in type 1 diabetes. Study overall: Patient and healthy donor groups were alike in age, gender and cell yields. General study points: Researchers reported that naive, central memory and Treg TCRB repertoires appeared more similar in patients than in healthy donors. Moderate but significant shortening of TCRB CDR3s was recorded in all four CD4+ subsets from Type 1 diabetes patients.

J lost 1 base, V lost 6 bases, and 3 bases had no gene match. The CDR3 length is 14 residues. Germline assignment: CDR1 MNHEY and CDR2 SMNVEV (reference sequence). Comments on this clone: The target antigen is unknown.

Sequenced material consisted of expressed TCRB transcripts (all of the isolated RNA was reverse transcribed). Reads from naive, central memory and regulatory T cell samples averaged around 3.6 million. Method: immunoSEQ multiplex PCR; TCRdb's copy keeps in-frame clones and lacks some. The sample holds more than 300,000 clones, around 12% seen once. What was sequenced was naive CD4+ T cells from blood. This chain uses TRBV27 with TRBJ2-3; TRBD2 matches at 8 bases. This sequence was found in a woman in her late teens or twenties with type 1 diabetes. The CDR3 DNA reads TGTGCCAGCAGCCGAGCGGGGGGCACAGATACGCAGTATTTT. Protein: CASSRAGGTDTQYF.